Listed below are T cell receptor beta chains from one sample, sequenced in a study of CD4 T cells in relation to SARS-CoV-2 and coronaviruses. No cognate antigen is known for these TCRs. Sequencing used immunoSEQ multiplex PCR; TCRdb keeps in-frame clones, though not all of them. Of about 36,000 clones in the sample, over 60% were seen once. Sequences were obtained from memory CD4+ T cells from PBMCs, cultured in vitro. The origin of the receptors is an adult with COVID-19. CDR3s include the opening cysteine and the closing phenylalanine or tryptophan. A D gene is named only where the DNA matches it firmly. The size entry is marked missing in some rows and otherwise reads once, few, many or a size class.

NA	TRBV10-2	11	NA	TRBJ2-1	TGCGCCAGCAGTTCGTCCGCCGAGCAGTTCTTC	CASSSSAEQFF
NA	TRBV19	15	NA	TRBJ1-1	TGTGCCAGTAGTAGCCCGCAGCGGTTGGGAACTGAAGCTTTCTTT	CASSSPQRLGTEAFF
NA	TRBV11-2	15	NA	TRBJ2-7	TGTGCCAGTACACCCCGGCGGGTCTCTTTCTACGAGCAGTACTTC	CASTPRRVSFYEQYF
NA	TRBV2	16	TRBD1	TRBJ2-3	TGTGCCAGCAGTGATACCGGGACAGGGGGTAAGAAGGTGCAGTATTTT	CASSDTGTGGKKVQYF
once	TRBV7-2	12	TRBD2	TRBJ2-7	TGTGCCAGCAGCTTCGGGACTACCCAGAAGTACTTC	CASSFGTTQKYF
NA	TRBV14	14	NA	TRBJ2-5	TGTGCCAGCAGCCACCTGGACAGCCAAGAGACCCAGTACTTC	CASSHLDSQETQYF
NA	TRBV10-3	14	TRBD1	TRBJ1-2	TGTGCCATCACAGGACAGGGACCCCTCTATGGCTACACCTTC	CAITGQGPLYGYTF
NA	TRBV10-3	13	NA	TRBJ1-2	TGTGCCATCAGTGCGGGCTGGGATGATGGCTACACCTTC	CAISAGWDDGYTF
NA	TRBV6-5	13	TRBD1	TRBJ1-5	TGTGCCAGCTCCCGGACAGGGGGTCAGCCCCAGCATTTT	CASSRTGGQPQHF
NA	TRBV7-8	14	NA	TRBJ2-3	TGTGCCAGCAGCTTCCGGGAGAACACAGATACGCAGTATTTT	CASSFRENTDTQYF
NA	TRBV4-2	15	TRBD1	TRBJ2-2	TGTGCCAGCAGCCTTGGACAGGGGGCTACCGGGGAGCTGTTTTTT	CASSLGQGATGELFF
NA	TRBV2	15	NA	TRBJ2-2	TGTGCCAGCAGTTCGGAAACACTAAACACCGGGGAGCTGTTTTTT	CASSSETLNTGELFF
once	TRBV5-1	14	NA	TRBJ2-3	TGCGCCAGCTATAAGGGAGGTAGGGCAGATACGCAGTATTTT	CASYKGGRADTQYF
NA	TRBV18	13	NA	TRBJ2-3	TGTGCCAGCTCCCCCGGGATCACAGATACGCAGTATTTT	CASSPGITDTQYF
NA	TRBV27	14	TRBD2	TRBJ2-7	TGTGCCAGCAGTTTGTGGGAGGGACCCTACGAGCAGTACTTC	CASSLWEGPYEQYF
NA	TRBV14	15	NA	TRBJ2-7	TGTGCCAGCAGCCAAGCTGTCAGGGGAAACTACGAGCAGTACTTC	CASSQAVRGNYEQYF
NA	TRBV19	14	NA	TRBJ2-7	TGTGCCAGTAGAAAGACAGGCAGCTCCTACGAGCAGTACTTC	CASRKTGSSYEQYF
NA	TRBV19	15	NA	TRBJ1-6	TGTGCCAGTAGTATTCGCGACACTAAGGCTTCACCCCTCCACTTT	CASSIRDTKASPLHF
NA	TRBV6-5	14	TRBD2	TRBJ2-2	TGTGCCAGCAGACGGGAGGGCCGGAGCGGGGAGCTGTTTTTT	CASRREGRSGELFF
NA	TRBV7-2	15	TRBD2	TRBJ2-1	TGTGCCAGCGATCCGGGACTAGGGGTAAACAATGAGCAGTTCTTC	CASDPGLGVNNEQFF
NA	TRBV19	15	NA	TRBJ2-1	TGTGCCAGTAGTATGTTGGACCTAAAGCACAATGAGCAGTTCTTC	CASSMLDLKHNEQFF
NA	TRBV9	12	NA	TRBJ2-5	TGTGCCAGCAGCGTGAACGAAGAGACCCAGTACTTC	CASSVNEETQYF
NA	TRBV7-9	15	NA	TRBJ1-4	TGTGCCAGCAGCCCCCGGAGTACACTTAATGAAAAACTGTTTTTT	CASSPRSTLNEKLFF
NA	TRBV28	14	TRBD2	TRBJ2-1	TGTGCCAGCAAAGGAGGCCTAGCGGTATATGAGCAGTTCTTC	CASKGGLAVYEQFF
NA	TRBV15	16	NA	TRBJ1-1	TGTGCCACCAGCAGAGATCGCTTTCGGGGCGCGATTGAAGCTTTCTTT	CATSRDRFRGAIEAFF
NA	TRBV11-3	12	NA	TRBJ2-3	TGTGCCAGCAGCTTTCGAAACGGGCCGCAGTATTTT	CASSFRNGPQYF
NA	TRBV5-1	14	NA	TRBJ2-7	TGCGCCAGCAGCCCGGGACTCCACTCCTACGAGCAGTACTTC	CASSPGLHSYEQYF
NA	TRBV6-5	15	TRBD2	TRBJ2-7	TGTGCCAGCAGTCCTCTAGCGGGAGTGTTTTACGAGCAGTACTTC	CASSPLAGVFYEQYF
NA	TRBV7-9	15	NA	TRBJ1-4	TGTGCCAGCAGCCCCCAAGGGGCGACTAATGAAAAACTGTTTTTT	CASSPQGATNEKLFF
few	TRBV7-9	11	NA	TRBJ2-1	TGTGCCAGCAGCTACGACAATGAGCAGTTCTTC	CASSYDNEQFF
NA	TRBV19	13	NA	TRBJ2-3	TGTGCCAGTAGAGCAGCTAGCACAGATACGCAGTATTTT	CASRAASTDTQYF
NA	TRBV7-3	13	NA	TRBJ2-5	TGTGCCAGCAGCCTCTACTACCAAGAGACCCAGTACTTC	CASSLYYQETQYF
NA	TRBV20-1	11	NA	TRBJ1-4	TGCAGTGCTAGGGAAAATGAAAAACTGTTTTTT	CSARENEKLFF
few	TRBV28	17	TRBD2	TRBJ2-2	TGTGCCAGCAGTTTTACGGGTCTAGCGGGGAACACCGGGGAGCTGTTTTTT	CASSFTGLAGNTGELFF
NA	TRBV4-2	16	TRBD2	TRBJ2-1	TGTGCCAGCAGCCAAGAAGGCGGGAGTATCTACAATGAGCAGTTCTTC	CASSQEGGSIYNEQFF
NA	TRBV28	13	TRBD1	TRBJ1-4	TGTGCCAGCAGAGACAGGGGGCGAGAAAAACTGTTTTTT	CASRDRGREKLFF
NA	TRBV4-1	15	NA	TRBJ2-7	TGCGCCAGCAGCCAAGATTCTGGGGGGCGGCTGAATGAGTACTTC	CASSQDSGGRLNEYF
NA	TRBV5-5	15	NA	TRBJ2-1	TGTGCCAGCAGCTTCCGGGGTTTTGGGGGCGATGAGCAGTTCTTC	CASSFRGFGGDEQFF
NA	TRBV12-3/TRBV12-4	13	NA	TRBJ2-2	TGTGCCAGCAGTTTGGGCATCACCGGGGAGCTGTTTTTT	CASSLGITGELFF
few	TRBV7-3	13	NA	TRBJ1-2	TGTGCCAGCAGCCCTTCCGGGACACATGGCTACACCTTC	CASSPSGTHGYTF
NA	TRBV28	16	NA	TRBJ1-1	TGTGCCAGCAGTTTATGGGGACGAACAGCGAACACTGAAGCTTTCTTT	CASSLWGRTANTEAFF
NA	TRBV5-8	17	TRBD1	TRBJ2-2	TGTGCCAGCAACGACCGGGACAGGGGCCAGGTCACCGGGGAGCTGTTTTTT	CASNDRDRGQVTGELFF
NA	TRBV4-1	15	NA	TRBJ2-5	TGCGCCAGCAGCCAATTAGTAGGCAGGCAAGAGACCCAGTACTTC	CASSQLVGRQETQYF